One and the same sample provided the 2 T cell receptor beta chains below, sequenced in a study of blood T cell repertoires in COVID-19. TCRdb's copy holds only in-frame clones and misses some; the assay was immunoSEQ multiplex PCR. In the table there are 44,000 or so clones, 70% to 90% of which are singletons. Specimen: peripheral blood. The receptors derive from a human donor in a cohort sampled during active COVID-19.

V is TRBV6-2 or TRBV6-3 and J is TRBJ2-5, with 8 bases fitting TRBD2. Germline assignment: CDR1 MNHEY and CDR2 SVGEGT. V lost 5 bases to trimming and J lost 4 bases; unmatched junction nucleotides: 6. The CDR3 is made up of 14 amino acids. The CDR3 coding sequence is TGTGCCAGCAGTACCTTCGCGGGGGGAGAGACCCAGTACTTC. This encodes CASSTFAGGETQYF.

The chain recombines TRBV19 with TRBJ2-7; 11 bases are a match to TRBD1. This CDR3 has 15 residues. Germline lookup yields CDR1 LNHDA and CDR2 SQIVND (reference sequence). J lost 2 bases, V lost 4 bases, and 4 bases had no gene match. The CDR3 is CASSTGQGAAYEQYF. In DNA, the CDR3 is TGTGCCAGTAGTACTGGACAGGGGGCGGCCTACGAGCAGTACTTC.